These 5 T cell receptor beta chains originate from one sample sequenced in a study of T cells in Graves' hyperthyroidism and ophthalmopathy. Amplification targeted TCR beta CDR3 regions from RNA transcripts. The primer set for the first-round RT-PCR of the TCR CDR3 was HTBI. MiXCR was run by TCRdb on the multiplex PCR reads, yielding one entry per CDR3 protein. The repertoire has fewer than 900,000 distinct CDR3 sequences, roughly 15% of them found once; the top ten carry around 7.7%. Sequencing input: blood. The receptors shown here come from a man between 18 and 29 years old with Graves' hyperthyroidism.

This clonotype has a count of ten or more. The rearrangement links TRBV20-1 to TRBJ2-7; 9 bases agree with TRBD1. The V and J ends lost 2 bases and 3 bases, in that order; junction bases with no gene match: 14. The CDR3 sequence is 17 residues long. CDR1 and CDR2 from the germline V gene are DFQATT and SNEGSKA (reference sequence). The CDR3 DNA follows: TGCAGTGCTAGACCCTTCCTCGGGACAGGGTTTAACTACGAGCAGTACTTC. Amino acid sequence: CSARPFLGTGFNYEQYF.

The sample holds a few counts of this clonotype. The rearrangement uses TRBV4-1 and TRBJ2-1; 10 positions match TRBD1. J was trimmed by 4 bases and V by 1 base; bases with no gene match: 7. Germline CDR1 MGHRA, CDR2 YSYEKL. The CDR3 runs to 17 residues. The CDR3 DNA reads TGCGCCAGCAGCCAAGGACCGGGACAGGGGTATTACAATGAGCAGTTCTTC. The encoded protein is CASSQGPGQGYYNEQFF.

The rearrangement links TRBV5-6 to TRBJ2-2; 7 nucleotides match TRBD2. The V segment lost 0 bases and the J segment 6 bases; nucleotides outside the gene matches: 5. This CDR3 spans 15 amino acids. Germline loops: CDR1 SGHDT, CDR2 YYEEEE. CDR3 sequence: CASSLDGGRPGELFF. CDR3 DNA sequence: TGTGCCAGCAGCTTGGACGGGGGGAGGCCCGGGGAGCTGTTTTTT.

The chain recombines TRBV3-1 with TRBJ2-5; 11 positions match TRBD2. Trimming at V came to 4 bases and at J to 0 bases, leaving 10 bases not matched to a gene. This CDR3 region has 18 residues. The germline V gene has CDR1 LGHDT and CDR2 YNNKEL (reference sequence). The CDR3 reads CASSPTPGLAAYQETQYF. The CDR3 DNA reads as TGTGCCAGCAGCCCTACTCCGGGACTAGCGGCATACCAAGAGACCCAGTACTTC.

The chain couples TRBV14 to TRBJ2-1; D call uncertain. The CDR3 runs 16 residues. Germline CDR1 is SGHDN and CDR2 is FVKESK. The V gene lost 1 base and the J gene lost 0 bases, with 10 bases spanning the gap. The CDR3 region is CASSQGIWSSYNEQFF. CDR3 nucleotides: TGTGCCAGCAGCCAAGGAATCTGGAGCTCCTACAATGAGCAGTTCTTC.